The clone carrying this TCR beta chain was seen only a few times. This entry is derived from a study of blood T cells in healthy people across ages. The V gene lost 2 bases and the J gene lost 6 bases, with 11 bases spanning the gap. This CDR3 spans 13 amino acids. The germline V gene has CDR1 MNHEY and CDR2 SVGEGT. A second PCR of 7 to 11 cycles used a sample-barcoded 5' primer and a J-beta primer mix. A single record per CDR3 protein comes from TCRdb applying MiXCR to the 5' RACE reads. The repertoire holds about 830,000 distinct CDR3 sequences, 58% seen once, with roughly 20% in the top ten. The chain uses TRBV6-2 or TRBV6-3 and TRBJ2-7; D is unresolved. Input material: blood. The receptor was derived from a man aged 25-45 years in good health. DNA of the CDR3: TGTGCCAGCAGTTACAGGTCCTTTACCGAGCAGTACTTC. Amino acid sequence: CASSYRSFTEQYF.